This T cell receptor (beta chain) was obtained from a study of OX40 agonist ivuxolimab in advanced cancers. Profiled with immunoSEQ multiplex PCR; TCRdb holds only in-frame clones, not every one. The sample contains over 60,000 clones, around 94% of which appear only once. The CDR3 contains 14 residues. CDR1 and CDR2 (germline): LGHNA, YSLEER. The ends were cut back, 1 base at V and 3 bases at J, with 7 bases in the middle. This receptor was identified in an adult with an advanced solid tumor such as melanoma, head and neck, liver or kidney cancer. The sequences come from CD4+ or CD8+ T cells sorted from blood, collected in a trial of the OX40 agonist ivuxolimab. The chain has TRBV4-3 and TRBJ1-5; D gene uncertain. The CDR3 here is CASSQGPNNQPQHF. The DNA of the CDR3 is TGCGCCAGCAGCCAAGGACCGAACAATCAGCCCCAGCATTTT.